This T cell receptor (beta chain) emerged from a study of shared clonotypes between healthy human individuals. Measured with immunoSEQ multiplex PCR; TCRdb has only the in-frame clones, and not every one. The sample has about 2 million clones, about 95% seen once. Findings and caveats of the study: Non-shared clonotypes had lower generation probabilities than those shared by all four donors.

In regard to this clone: What it binds is unknown.

The CDR3 totals 17 residues. Germline CDR1 is SGDLS and CDR2 is YYNGEE. Germline trimming cut 4 bases from V and 4 bases from J; bases unmatched to any gene: 10. As defined, naive CD8 cells were CD45RO-negative and positively selected for CCR7, with terminally differentiated effector memory CD45RA+ cells excluded. The TCR sequence derives from a man between 18 and 29 years old in good health. The chain combines TRBV9 with TRBJ2-6; 8 positions agree with TRBD2. The material sequenced was naive CD8+ T cells sorted from blood. The CDR3 loop is CASSLSGGGAGANVLTF. As DNA, the CDR3 is TGTGCCAGCAGCCTCTCGGGAGGGGGTGCCGGGGCCAACGTCCTGACTTTC.